A selection of T cell receptor beta chains follows, all from one sample in a study of blood T cell repertoires in COVID-19. Assay used: immunoSEQ multiplex PCR; TCRdb lists only in-frame clones, some missing. In the table there are some 300,000 clones, 85% of which are singletons. The material sequenced was peripheral blood. These receptors were taken from a woman aged 45 to 65 with active or convalescent COVID-19. Both conserved end residues are part of each CDR3. The order of the fields is CDR3 DNA, CDR3 protein, J gene, D gene, clone size, V gene. The D gene is left open where the match is weak. Size values are once, few and many counts, or a class for expanded clones, and some rows have none.

CDR3 DNA: TGTGCCAGCAGCTGGGGAGTCTACGAGCAGTACTTC; CDR3 protein: CASSWGVYEQYF; J gene: TRBJ2-7; D gene: .; clone size: once; V gene: TRBV3-1/TRBV3-2
CDR3 DNA: TGTGCCAGCAGTGATACTGGGGCAGGCACAGATACGCAGTATTTT; CDR3 protein: CASSDTGAGTDTQYF; J gene: TRBJ2-3; D gene: .; clone size: .; V gene: TRBV2
CDR3 DNA: TGTGCCAGCAGCTTATCCCTGGGACTAGCGGGAGAAGGTGAGCAGTTCTTC; CDR3 protein: CASSLSLGLAGEGEQFF; J gene: TRBJ2-1; D gene: TRBD2; clone size: once; V gene: TRBV7-8
CDR3 DNA: TGTGCCAGCAGCCGACGTCAGGGGCGGCTAAACTATGGCTACACCTTC; CDR3 protein: CASSRRQGRLNYGYTF; J gene: TRBJ1-2; D gene: .; clone size: .; V gene: TRBV14
CDR3 DNA: TGTGCCAGCAGTTTAAACAGGGAAAGCGGCTACACCTTC; CDR3 protein: CASSLNRESGYTF; J gene: TRBJ1-2; D gene: .; clone size: .; V gene: TRBV12-3/TRBV12-4
CDR3 DNA: TGTGCCAGCAGCTTAACGGGCCTAGCAGAGACCCAGTACTTC; CDR3 protein: CASSLTGLAETQYF; J gene: TRBJ2-5; D gene: .; clone size: .; V gene: TRBV7-3
CDR3 DNA: TGCAGCGTTGAAGGAGACAGGGCCGATGAGCAGTTCTTC; CDR3 protein: CSVEGDRADEQFF; J gene: TRBJ2-1; D gene: TRBD1; clone size: .; V gene: TRBV29-1
CDR3 DNA: TGTGCCAGTAGTAGGATTCCGGGACAGGGTTTTCAGCCCCAGCATTTT; CDR3 protein: CASSRIPGQGFQPQHF; J gene: TRBJ1-5; D gene: TRBD1; clone size: .; V gene: TRBV19
CDR3 DNA: TGTGCCAGTAGTAGTGAGTTCGCAGATACGCAGTATTTT; CDR3 protein: CASSSEFADTQYF; J gene: TRBJ2-3; D gene: .; clone size: .; V gene: TRBV19
CDR3 DNA: TGTGCCAGCAGCAGAAACAGGGGCGCGAGTGAAAAACTGTTTTTT; CDR3 protein: CASSRNRGASEKLFF; J gene: TRBJ1-4; D gene: TRBD1; clone size: once; V gene: TRBV7-8
CDR3 DNA: TGTGCCAGCAGATCTTATACCGGGGACAGGGGGAGGAACACTGAAGCTTTCTTT; CDR3 protein: CASRSYTGDRGRNTEAFF; J gene: TRBJ1-1; D gene: TRBD1; clone size: .; V gene: TRBV11-2
CDR3 DNA: TGTGCCAGCAGTGCCCGAGCGGGAGTCGGCACCGGGGAGCTGTTTTTT; CDR3 protein: CASSARAGVGTGELFF; J gene: TRBJ2-2; D gene: TRBD2; clone size: .; V gene: TRBV6-1
CDR3 DNA: TGTGCCAGCAGCCACGGGACACGGAGTTATGGCTACACCTTC; CDR3 protein: CASSHGTRSYGYTF; J gene: TRBJ1-2; D gene: .; clone size: few; V gene: TRBV11-1
CDR3 DNA: TGTGCCAGCAGTAGAGGACAGGGAGTCTACAATGAGCAGTTCTTC; CDR3 protein: CASSRGQGVYNEQFF; J gene: TRBJ2-1; D gene: TRBD1; clone size: .; V gene: TRBV5-4
CDR3 DNA: TGCGCCAGCAGTCATTTCTGGGAAGGGGATCAGCCCCAGCATTTT; CDR3 protein: CASSHFWEGDQPQHF; J gene: TRBJ1-5; D gene: .; clone size: .; V gene: TRBV23-1